What follows describes a single T cell receptor beta chain. Its antigen is unknown. The sample is drawn from a study of STAT3 mutations in large granular lymphocyte leukemia. The overall study: Over half of T-LGLL patients had one or more immunosuppressive regimens. General study findings and limits: Every T-LGLL patient had at least one immunodominant TCRbeta clonotype. Treatment regimens differed across patients between samplings.

TCRbeta libraries averaged about 44,000 productive templates per sample. Assay: immunoSEQ multiplex PCR; the TCRdb copy retains only in-frame clones and omits some. The sample records 4,500 to 7,000 clones, roughly 94% being singletons. There are 10 residues in the CDR3. Trimming took 6 bases from V and 4 from J, leaving 3 bases between them. The germline CDR1 and CDR2 sequences are MNHNY and SVGAGI (reference sequence). The sample comprised peripheral blood mononuclear cells. The clonotype was recovered from a man aged 55 to 70 with T-cell large granular lymphocyte leukemia. Some clones in this sample may be carry-over from other donors' samples. This rearrangement joins TRBV6-6 to TRBJ2-5, with unresolved D. This CDR3 reads CASRGETQYF. The CDR3 DNA is TGTGCCAGCAGAGGAGAGACCCAGTACTTC.